What follows are 32 T cell receptor beta chains derived from one specimen sequenced in a study of OX40 agonist ivuxolimab in advanced cancers. Repertoires were generated with immunoSEQ multiplex PCR, while TCRdb's copy carries only in-frame clones and drops some. Seen here are tens of thousands of clones, about 90% observed once, and the top ten hold 33%. This specimen was CD4+ or CD8+ T cells sorted from blood, taken in a trial of the OX40 agonist ivuxolimab. The receptors derive from an adult with an advanced solid tumor such as melanoma, head and neck, liver or kidney cancer.

The V and J genes are TRBV28 and TRBJ2-7, with TRBD1 matching 11 bases. With V trimmed by 4 bases and J by 5 bases, 13 bases remained unmatched. This CDR3 is built from 17 residues. Germline V gene sequence: CDR1 MDHEN, CDR2 SYDVKM. CDR3 nucleotides: TGTGCCAGCAGTTATTTGGACAGGGGGCTTTTTTCGGACGAGCAGTACTTC. Encoded protein: CASSYLDRGLFSDEQYF.

For this clone: Other DNA sequences in this sample translate to the same CDR3. This chain uses TRBV7-8 with TRBJ2-2, with 12 nucleotides matching TRBD2. V lost 5 bases, J lost 7 bases, and 8 bases stayed unmatched. The length of the CDR3 is 16 residues. Germline CDR1 and CDR2: SGHVS and FQNEAQ. CDR3 nucleotide sequence: TGTGCCAGCAGCGTACTAGCGGGAGGCGGGATCGGGGAGCTGTTTTTT. Its translation: CASSVLAGGGIGELFF.

The chain links TRBV28 to TRBJ2-1; no reliable D call. CDR1 is MDHEN and CDR2 is SYDVKM in the germline V gene. This CDR3 is 15 amino acids long. Trimming removed 3 bases from V and 1 base from J, with 10 bases in between. CDR3 DNA sequence: TGTGCCAGCAGTTTTCGGGTAGAATCCTACAATGAGCAGTTCTTC. This translates into CASSFRVESYNEQFF.

This clone was recorded once. The chain combines TRBV27 with TRBJ2-1, with 9 nucleotides matching TRBD2. This CDR3 has 15 residues. The germline V gene encodes CDR1 MNHEY and CDR2 SMNVEV (reference sequence). V shed 4 bases and J 9 bases; nucleotides not matched to a gene: 10. The CDR3 loop reads CASSSLAGWLVEQFF. For the CDR3, the DNA is TGTGCCAGCAGTTCCCTAGCGGGGTGGTTGGTTGAGCAGTTCTTC.

J is TRBJ2-1 and V is TRBV7-8; TRBD2 is a possible D gene (7 bases). The CDR3 length is 19 residues. Between the trimmed V and J ends, which lost 6 bases and 7 bases, there was a span of 31 bases. CDR1 SGHVS and CDR2 FQNEAQ come from the germline V gene. The CDR3 region has the DNA TGTGCCAGCAGTCCCCCGCCCGGCTCGGGACAAGCGGGGAGGAATGAGCAGTTCTTC. It encodes CASSPPPGSGQAGRNEQFF.

Details on this clone: One end of the junction varies from germline; a read error may be responsible. This sequence joins TRBV7-9 and TRBJ2-5; TRBD2 matches at 7 bases. Germline V gene data show CDR1 as SEHNR and CDR2 as FQNEAQ (reference sequence). The CDR3 loop spans 14 amino acids. The CDR3 nucleotides are TGTGCCAGCAGTTTAGCGGGTCCCGAAGAGACCCAGTACTTC. Its protein is CASSLAGPEETQYF.

The V gene is TRBV5-5, the J gene TRBJ2-1; D is perhaps TRBD2 (5 bases). Germline CDR1 reads SGHKS; CDR2 reads YYEKEE (reference sequence). V lost 1 base, J lost 12 bases, and 8 bases lay in between. The CDR3 consists of 11 residues. CDR3 sequence: CASSLSLGQFF. CDR3 sequence (DNA): TGTGCCAGCAGCTTGTCACTAGGGCAGTTCTTC.

This clone was seen a single time. The chain is built from TRBV5-8 and TRBJ2-1; D perhaps matches TRBD2 (6 bases). CDR1 and CDR2 (germline): SGHTS, YDEGEE. V was shortened by 4 bases and J by 10 bases, with 12 bases between the two germline ends. This CDR3 has 12 residues. CDR3: CASSGRLGEQFF. DNA of the CDR3: TGTGCCAGCAGCGGGAGGTTAGGCGAGCAGTTCTTC.

J is TRBJ1-4 and V is TRBV27; 7 nucleotides match TRBD1. Unmatched junction bases numbered 4, after V lost 6 bases and J lost 12 bases. The CDR3 covers 11 residues. Looked up from germline, CDR1 is MNHEY and CDR2 is SMNVEV (reference sequence). The CDR3 nucleotides read TGTGCCAGCAGGTCACAGGGGCAACTGTTTTTT. Its protein product is CASRSQGQLFF.

The rearrangement links TRBV27 to TRBJ2-2; D is unclear. The CDR3 is 14 amino acids. Germline CDR1 MNHEY, CDR2 SMNVEV (reference sequence). Trimming shortened V by 6 bases and J by 7 bases, and 15 bases separated the two germline ends. CDR3 nucleotides: TGTGCCAGCAGCCCCCGGTGGGATGTCGGGGAGCTGTTTTTT. Encoded protein: CASSPRWDVGELFF.

The chain combines TRBV27 with TRBJ2-2; maybe TRBD1 (5 bases). Germline V lookup: CDR1 MNHEY, CDR2 SMNVEV (reference sequence). Trimming took 0 bases from V and 4 from J, leaving 12 bases between them. The CDR3 is made up of 16 amino acids. The CDR3 DNA follows: TGTGCCAGCAGTTTATCGGCAGGGTTAACCACCGGGGAGCTGTTTTTT. This sequence encodes CASSLSAGLTTGELFF.

The DNA of the CDR3 is TGTGCCAGCATGGGAAGGAGCGACTACGAGCAGTACTTC. This sequence encodes CASMGRSDYEQYF. The chain couples TRBV27 to TRBJ2-7; D not certain. With 7 bases removed from V and 3 bases from J, the gap between germline ends came to 13 bases. This CDR3 has 13 amino acids. Germline CDR1 reads MNHEY; CDR2 reads SMNVEV (reference sequence).

The rearrangement joins TRBV7-9 to TRBJ2-1, with a weak D call TRBD1 (5 bases). Germline assignment: CDR1 SEHNR and CDR2 FQNEAQ (reference sequence). The CDR3 runs 15 residues. V lost 5 bases and J lost 6, with 17 bases in between. CDR3 sequence (DNA): TGTGCCAGCAGCCCGCCCGATGGGGCTCCCAATGAGCAGTTCTTC. It specifies CASSPPDGAPNEQFF.

The rearrangement joins TRBV6-5 to TRBJ2-7, with 7 bases lining up with TRBD1. From germline, CDR1 is MNHEY and CDR2 SVGAGI. Trimming cost V 4 bases and J 2 bases; bases outside gene matches: 8. The CDR3 contains 15 residues. CDR3 nucleotide sequence: TGTGCCAGCAGTTGGGACAGCGACGCCACCTACGAGCAGTACTTC. Its translation: CASSWDSDATYEQYF.

The chain combines TRBV5-6 with TRBJ1-6, with D perhaps matching TRBD1 (5 bases). V was clipped by 4 bases and J by 8 bases, with 10 bases between them. The CDR3 loop spans 13 amino acids. Germline lookup yields CDR1 SGHDT and CDR2 YYEEEE. This CDR3 reads CASSPGHDSPLHF. CDR3 coding DNA: TGTGCCAGCAGCCCCGGACACGATTCACCCCTCCACTTT.

The chain combines TRBV27 with TRBJ2-1, with 8 bases matching TRBD2. Germline V gene sequence: CDR1 MNHEY, CDR2 SMNVEV (reference sequence). The CDR3 runs 15 residues. The V segment lost 2 bases and the J segment 7 bases; nucleotides outside the gene matches: 7. The CDR3 coding sequence is TGTGCCAGCAGTTTAAAAGCGGGAGTTTTTAATGAGCAGTTCTTC. Translated: CASSLKAGVFNEQFF.

This clone was observed once. The V gene is TRBV4-3, the J gene TRBJ2-7; D gene ambiguous. The CDR3 sequence is 15 residues long. Germline V CDR1 and CDR2: LGHNA, YSLEER. V lost 2 bases, J lost 3 bases, and 14 bases lay in between. CDR3 nucleotides: TGCGCCAGCAGCCAATTAAACGTGGGGTTCTACGAGCAGTACTTC. Translated, it gives CASSQLNVGFYEQYF.

The chain has TRBV10-1 and TRBJ2-3, with 7 bases that match TRBD2. V was pared by 2 bases and J by 6 bases, with 2 bases of the junction left unmatched. Germline V gene data show CDR1 as WNHNN and CDR2 as SYGVQD (reference sequence). The CDR3 is 13 amino acids. CDR3 loop: CASSETAGDTQYF. The CDR3 nucleotides are TGCGCCAGCAGTGAGACAGCGGGGGATACGCAGTATTTT.

V is TRBV28 and J is TRBJ1-3; possibly TRBD1 for D (5 bases). The length of the CDR3 is 15 residues. V was clipped by 1 base and J by 7 bases, with 14 bases between them. The V gene's germline CDR1 is MDHEN and CDR2 SYDVKM. The CDR3 is CASSLYAGFTNTIYF. CDR3 nucleotides: TGTGCCAGCAGTTTATACGCAGGGTTTACCAACACCATATATTTT.

The chain joins TRBV29-1 to TRBJ2-7, with 12 bases aligning to TRBD2. Germline loops: CDR1 SQVTM, CDR2 ANQGSEA. Trimming cost V 2 bases and J 5 bases; bases outside gene matches: 10. The CDR3 length is 16 residues. The CDR3 region has the DNA TGCAGCGTTGAAAGCCCGACTAGCGGGAGAGGAGACGAGCAGTACTTC. This encodes CSVESPTSGRGDEQYF.

The chain has TRBV19 and TRBJ2-1; a possible D gene is TRBD2 (5 bases). This CDR3 has 13 amino acids. CDR1 LNHDA and CDR2 SQIVND come from the germline V gene (reference sequence). V was shortened by 1 base and J by 10 bases, with 11 bases between the two germline ends. The CDR3 spells CASSIVGAREQFF. The CDR3 coding sequence is TGTGCCAGTAGTATAGTGGGAGCAAGGGAGCAGTTCTTC.

This clone was observed a handful of times. CDR3 DNA: TGTGCCAGCAGCATCAGACTAGGGGAGAATGAGCAGTTCTTC. Protein sequence: CASSIRLGENEQFF. V is TRBV13 and J is TRBJ2-1; D perhaps matches TRBD2 (6 bases). CDR1 and CDR2 (germline): PRHDT, FYEKMQ (reference sequence). CDR3 length equals 14 residues. V lost 5 bases to trimming and J lost 7 bases, with 15 bases between them.

J is TRBJ2-1 and V is TRBV9, with D unclear. Trimming shortened V by 7 bases and J by 8 bases, and 19 bases separated the two germline ends. This CDR3 has 14 residues. Germline V gives CDR1 SGDLS, CDR2 YYNGEE. For the CDR3, the DNA is TGTGCCAGCTCGTTTCATGGCGGTGGCGATGAGCAGTTCTTC. Translating it yields CASSFHGGGDEQFF.

The V gene is TRBV13, the J gene TRBJ2-1; 9 bases fit TRBD2. V lost 3 bases, J lost 7 bases, and 7 bases stayed unmatched. Germline V lookup: CDR1 PRHDT, CDR2 FYEKMQ (reference sequence). This CDR3 comprises 15 residues. CDR3 sequence reads: CASSFAGGRINEQFF. The CDR3 nucleotides are TGTGCCAGCAGCTTTGCGGGAGGGAGGATAAATGAGCAGTTCTTC.

The CDR3 here is CASSYYGGAGELFF. CDR3 sequence (DNA): TGTGCCAGCAGTTATTATGGTGGGGCCGGGGAGCTGTTTTTT. This chain links TRBV6-5 with TRBJ2-2, with D uncertain. Germline-derived CDR1 and CDR2 are MNHEY and SVGAGI. V lost 3 bases and J lost 6, with 11 bases in between. This CDR3 has 14 amino acids.

The sample holds one count of this clone. CDR3 in amino acids: CASSTRGEGRETQYF. The CDR3 DNA reads as TGTGCCAGCAGCACCCGGGGGGAGGGCCGGGAGACCCAGTACTTC. The chain is built from TRBV13 and TRBJ2-5; 7 bases are shared with TRBD2. Germline V lookup: CDR1 PRHDT, CDR2 FYEKMQ (reference sequence). CDR3 length equals 15 residues. V was clipped by 5 bases and J by 5 bases; unmatched bases: 11. Filled out from reference TRBV13 and TRBJ2-5, the complete variable domain reads AAGVIQSPRHLIKEKRETATLKCYPIPRHDTVYWYQQGPGQDPQFLISFYEKMQSDKGSIPDRFSAQQFSDYHSELNMSSLELGDSALYFCASSTRGEGRETQYFGPGTRLLVL.

The chain employs TRBV19 and TRBJ1-5, with D possibly being TRBD1 (5 bases). The CDR3 is 18 residues long. Trimming removed 0 bases from V and 3 bases from J, with 18 bases in between. The germline V gene has CDR1 LNHDA and CDR2 SQIVND (reference sequence). The CDR3 nucleotides read TGTGCCAGTAGTATAGATGGGGCCCCAGAGTTCCCCAATCAGCCCCAGCATTTT. It is translated as CASSIDGAPEFPNQPQHF. Supplemented by reference TRBV19 and TRBJ1-5, the full variable domain reads DGGITQSPKYLFRKEGQNVTLSCEQNLNHDAMYWYRQDPGQGLRLIYYSQIVNDFQKGDIAEGYSVSREKKESFPLTVTSAQKNPTAFYLCASSIDGAPEFPNQPQHFGDGTRLSIL.

CDR3 residues: CASSSLIGPDTYEQYF. CDR3 sequence (DNA): TGTGCCAGCAGCTCCCTGATAGGTCCAGACACCTACGAGCAGTACTTC. V is TRBV7-9 and J is TRBJ2-7; no clear D gene. CDR1 and CDR2 (germline): SEHNR, FQNEAQ (reference sequence). This CDR3 region has 16 residues. V lost 4 bases, J lost 2 bases, and 18 bases lay in between.

The V and J genes are TRBV19 and TRBJ1-2; D gene uncertain. Deletions cut 3 bases from V and 6 bases from J, with 17 bases between. Germline CDR1 is LNHDA and CDR2 is SQIVND (reference sequence). This CDR3 is built from 15 residues. The CDR3 protein is CASSMGRSDVNGYTF. The CDR3 DNA reads as TGTGCCAGTAGTATGGGCAGGTCGGACGTAAATGGCTACACCTTC.

The chain is built from TRBV10-3 and TRBJ1-1, with D possibly being TRBD1 (6 bases). This CDR3 is 14 amino acids long. CDR1 and CDR2 from the germline V gene are ENHRY and SYGVKD. The V and J ends lost 11 bases and 1 base respectively, with 17 bases between them. CDR3 amino acids: CAGLGGPPNTEAFF. The CDR3 DNA reads as TGTGCCGGTCTAGGGGGACCGCCGAACACTGAAGCTTTCTTT.

The chain couples TRBV28 to TRBJ2-7, with D possibly called TRBD1 or TRBD2 (5 bases each). Deletions cut 2 bases from V and 2 bases from J, with 10 bases between. Germline V gene sequence: CDR1 MDHEN, CDR2 SYDVKM. The CDR3 contains 14 residues. CDR3 sequence: CASSLAGGTYEQYF. CDR3 nucleotide sequence: TGTGCCAGCAGTTTAGCTGGGGGTACCTACGAGCAGTACTTC.

This chain joins TRBV4-1 and TRBJ2-2; 7 bases are a match to TRBD2. V dropped 6 bases and J dropped 0; count of bases not matched to a gene: 10. The germline V gene has CDR1 MGHRA and CDR2 YSYEKL. The length of the CDR3 is 17 residues. CDR3 nucleotide sequence: TGCGCCAGCAGTTACGGGAGGCTCAGCGCGAACACCGGGGAGCTGTTTTTT. This sequence encodes CASSYGRLSANTGELFF.